This record covers a single T cell receptor beta chain. Its binding antigen is unknown. Qualities for individual bases were not recorded, and no much larger clone is one base off. The CDR3 holds 15 amino acids from the cysteine to the phenylalanine. This entry keeps only the CDR3 DNA: 45 bases, framed from base 1. Trimming at the junction amounts to 6 bases on V and 2 bases on J, and the germline ends lie 11 bases apart. A constant-region primer and ProtoScript II reverse transcriptase were used to reverse-transcribe TCRbeta-specific cDNA from about 500 ng total RNA. Construction of the TCRbeta libraries relied on three nested rounds of multiplex PCR, following a slightly modified ARM-PCR procedure. Each of the first two PCR rounds ran for approximately 11 cycles using multiplex TRBV1-TRBV30 forward primers together with a Cbeta reverse primer. A final 25-cycle PCR with Deep VentR polymerase added sample barcodes and Illumina adapters. Before sequencing, amplicons of 200-500 bp were purified from gel using a QIAquick gel extraction kit. TCRbeta amplicons were sequenced on an Illumina HiSeq 2500 with 250-bp paired-end reads. The study's own analysis went as follows. Trimmomatic v0.33 was used to quality-trim the reads, and FLASH v1.2.11 was used to merge paired reads so that full CDR3 sequences could be recovered. MiGEC v1.2.1b assigned V, D and J germline segments to the rearranged TCRbeta sequences. Clonotype statistics and Shannon-Wiener diversity indices were computed with VDJtools v1.0.0. To cut down on sampling bias, every analysis after diversity analysis relied on just the 250 most abundant clonotypes from each sample. TCRdb reanalyzed the raw reads on its own, using fastp at Q25 for trimming and MiXCR for clone calling, and kept in-frame beta chains. One record per CDR3 amino acid sequence lists the most common genes and DNA. What appears here as the V and J calls and clone size reflects TCRdb's work, not the paper's. Recorded for this sample are about 180,000 distinct CDR3 sequences; 60% of them occurred a single time. The top ten hold roughly 76% of the sample.

The entry originates in a study of tumor-infiltrating lymphocytes in primary liver carcinoma (dated by TCRdb to the late 2010s). With regard to the full study: Five patients with histopathologically diagnosed primary liver carcinoma underwent surgical resection in China between November 2015 and March 2016. Hepatocellular carcinoma (four) or combined HCC and intrahepatic cholangiocarcinoma (one) was present in the five patients, who were three men and two women aged 30 to 69 years. The five patients had tumors staged T1-T3 N0M0, with maximum diameters ranging from roughly 4 to 10 cm. Each sample produced roughly 3.5 to 8 million productive TCRbeta reads, and read depth showed no significant difference between tissue types. TCRbeta repertoire sequencing, expression microarrays and whole-exome sequencing were combined in the study across five regions of each liver tumor, with adjacent normal tissue and blood also included. A total of 35 or so specimens from 5 patients underwent TCRbeta repertoire sequencing, comprising some 25 tumor regions, 5 adjacent noncancerous liver tissues and 5 peripheral blood samples. High reproducibility was observed for the technical replicate repertoires, with mean shared-clone rates approximately 0.92 and correlation coefficients above 0.95. Summary of the overall study and its limitations: Only the TCR beta chain was sequenced, so true repertoire diversity is likely underestimated because unpaired alpha chains were not captured. Repertoire overlap was found to be higher between tumor regions (mean approximately 35%) than between tumor-adjacent (17%) or tumor-blood (about 14%) pairs, consistent with antigen-driven expansion. The study included only four or five patients, and the authors note findings should be validated in a larger study. Because the samples were bulk and unsorted, CD4+ and CD8+ T cell repertoires could not be compared. The top 250 clones accounted for a significantly greater share of the repertoire in tumors than in blood (p = 0.039).

RNA from unsorted whole blood was extracted with TRIzol reagent, and germline DNA was obtained with the DNeasy Blood & Tissue kit. At the time of sampling, the patients had chronic HBV infection and had not received any treatment. Before surgery, about 3.9 milliliters of peripheral blood were drawn into K2EDTA tubes. The receptor was derived from a middle-aged man with primary liver carcinoma and hepatitis B virus infection. The specimen sequenced was peripheral blood. This sequence uses TRBV12-3 or TRBV12-4 and TRBJ2-6, with the D gene call left open. The encoded CDR3 is CASSLNNPGANVLTF. The DNA reads as follows: TGTGCCAGCAGCCTCAACAACCCTGGGGCCAACGTCCTGACTTTC.